These T cell receptor beta chains were read from a single sample in a study of cytomegalovirus exposure and HLA in healthy donors. Repertoires were generated with immunoSEQ multiplex PCR, while TCRdb's copy carries only in-frame clones and drops some. Of some 150,000 clones detected, roughly 80% appear once; the ten largest clones hold over 3%. The sample taken for sequencing was PBMCs. Receptors were obtained from a female donor in good health and CMV-seronegative. Both conserved end residues are part of each CDR3. A D gene is named only where the DNA matches it firmly. For some rows the clone size is stated as once, few or many, or as a class when expanded; others skip it.

j_call clone_size d_call v_call cdr3_nt cdr3_aa
TRBJ1-4 once . TRBV2 TGTGCCAGCAGTGAAAGGGGCCGGGGGGGGAGTGAAAAACTGTTTTTT CASSERGRGGSEKLFF
TRBJ2-1 . . TRBV7-3 TGTGCCAGCAGCCCCGATTCCGGGAGTATGAAGGGTGAGCAGTTCTTC CASSPDSGSMKGEQFF
TRBJ2-7 few . TRBV7-2 TGTGCCAGCAGCTTAGTGGTCTACGAGCAGTACTTC CASSLVVYEQYF
TRBJ2-3 . . TRBV7-3 TGTGCCAGCAGCTTAAGTGGAGGGGGGGACACAGATACGCAGTATTTT CASSLSGGGDTDTQYF
TRBJ1-2 few TRBD1 TRBV4-3 TGCGCCAGCAGCCAAGAGGTGACAGGGGCTTATGGCTACACCTTC CASSQEVTGAYGYTF
TRBJ1-1 . . TRBV15 TGTGCCACCAGCAGAGATGAAAGAGGGCCTGAAGCTTTCTTT CATSRDERGPEAFF
TRBJ2-5 . TRBD2 TRBV7-9 TGTGCCAGCAGCCCCTTCCTCGCGGGAGTTGGTGAGACCCAGTACTTC CASSPFLAGVGETQYF
TRBJ2-1 few TRBD2 TRBV7-9 TGTGCCAGCAGCTCGGGGACTACTGCGTACAATGAGCAGTTCTTC CASSSGTTAYNEQFF
TRBJ1-1 few . TRBV19 TGTGCCAGTAGTCCGACACAGAACACTGAAGCTTTCTTT CASSPTQNTEAFF
TRBJ2-5 . TRBD1 TRBV4-1 TGCGCCAGCAGCCAAGTCAGGGGGCGCGGGGAGACCCAGTACTTC CASSQVRGRGETQYF
TRBJ2-3 . TRBD2 TRBV10-1 TGCGCCAGCAGTGGACTAGCGGGAGACACAGATACGCAGTATTTT CASSGLAGDTDTQYF
TRBJ2-3 few TRBD2 TRBV9 TGTGCCAGCAGCGCCAGCGGGGGCAGCACAGATACGCAGTATTTT CASSASGGSTDTQYF
TRBJ2-2 . TRBD2 TRBV19 TGTGCCAGTAGTTCGGGAGGGCCCACGAACACCGGGGAGCTGTTTTTT CASSSGGPTNTGELFF
TRBJ2-3 . TRBD2 TRBV6-6 TGTGCCAGCAGTACCCGACTAGCGGGCAGCACAGATACGCAGTATTTT CASSTRLAGSTDTQYF
TRBJ1-2 . TRBD1 TRBV7-2 TGTGCCAGCAGCTTACTTAAGAGCCCGGGACAGGGTGATGGCTACACCTTC CASSLLKSPGQGDGYTF
TRBJ2-3 . . TRBV30 TGTGCCTGGAGCGGGGTAGTACTAATGAGCACAGATACGCAGTATTTT CAWSGVVLMSTDTQYF
TRBJ1-4 . TRBD1 TRBV5-1 TGCGCCAGCAGCTTGGGGGACAGGGAATCCAATGAAAAACTGTTTTTT CASSLGDRESNEKLFF
TRBJ1-3 . TRBD1 TRBV30 TGTGCCTGGAGTGTAGCGGGGGACAGCATCCCTGGAAACACCATATATTTT CAWSVAGDSIPGNTIYF
TRBJ2-7 once TRBD2 TRBV27 TGTGCCAGCAGTGCCCGACTAGCGGACTCCTACGAGCAGTACTTC CASSARLADSYEQYF
TRBJ2-1 . . TRBV2 TGTGCCGGGGGACTGGGTCAGGGCAATGAGCAGTTCTTC CAGGLGQGNEQFF
TRBJ2-7 . . TRBV6-5 TGTGCCAGCAGTTACTCGGGGACTGCTCCCTACGAGCAGTACTTC CASSYSGTAPYEQYF
TRBJ1-1 . TRBD1 TRBV7-2 TGTGCCAGCAGCTTAGCGATCAGGGGGCGCGGAGCTTTCTTT CASSLAIRGRGAFF
TRBJ2-7 few TRBD1 TRBV6-5 TGTGCCAGCAGTTACTACGGACAGGCCGCCTACGAGCAGTACTTC CASSYYGQAAYEQYF
TRBJ2-2 . . TRBV27 TGTGCCAGCAGTCTGGACTATCCCAACACCGGGGAGCTGTTTTTT CASSLDYPNTGELFF
TRBJ2-3 . TRBD2 TRBV5-1 TGCGCCAGCAGCTCCGGCGGGGGACTAGGCACAGATACGCAGTATTTT CASSSGGGLGTDTQYF
TRBJ2-4 . . TRBV5-1 TGCGCCAGCAGCTTGGGCGGCAGCGACCAAAACATTCAGTACTTC CASSLGGSDQNIQYF
TRBJ1-5 . TRBD1 TRBV6-6 TGTGCCAGCAGCCCGGGACAGGGGTACGGTCAGCCCCAGCATTTT CASSPGQGYGQPQHF
TRBJ2-5 few TRBD2 TRBV28 TGTGCCAGCAGTCCCGGGACTAGCGGCCAAGAGACCCAGTACTTC CASSPGTSGQETQYF
TRBJ1-1 few TRBD1 TRBV30 TGTGCCTGGAGTGTGTGGAGAGGGACAGCGAACACTGAAGCTTTCTTT CAWSVWRGTANTEAFF
TRBJ2-7 once TRBD1 TRBV27 TGTGCCAGCACCACCCCAGGGACAGGGGACTCCGAGCAGTACTTC CASTTPGTGDSEQYF
TRBJ1-3 few . TRBV6-6 TGTGCCAGCAGTTACGGGAGGGGGAGCTCTGGAAACACCATATATTTT CASSYGRGSSGNTIYF
TRBJ1-2 . TRBD1 TRBV30 TGTGCCTGGAGTGCCCCGCCCGGACAGGGACAACTCCATGGCTACACCTTC CAWSAPPGQGQLHGYTF
TRBJ2-7 . . TRBV4-3 TGCGCCAGCAGCCCCTCGACTAGTATCGGCTACGAGCAGTACTTC CASSPSTSIGYEQYF
TRBJ1-2 . . TRBV28 TGTGCCAGCAACCTATTCCGGGACACGGACTTCTATGGCTACACCTTC CASNLFRDTDFYGYTF
TRBJ1-6 . . TRBV6-5 TGTGCCAGTATATACCCCCCCGCGGGGGGTTCACCCCTCCACTTT CASIYPPAGGSPLHF
TRBJ2-5 . TRBD2 TRBV11-2 TGTGCCAGCAGCCCTAGCGGGGGCTTCCAAGAGACCCAGTACTTC CASSPSGGFQETQYF
TRBJ1-1 few . TRBV7-8 TGTGCCAGCAGCATAGACAGGTTAACGAACACTGAAGCTTTCTTT CASSIDRLTNTEAFF
TRBJ1-1 . . TRBV30 TGTGCCTGGAGTCGGGCAGGAGGCACTGAAGCTTTCTTT CAWSRAGGTEAFF
TRBJ1-2 . . TRBV19 TGTGCCAGTAGTATTCTCGACAACAGGGTGACGAACTATGGCTACACCTTC CASSILDNRVTNYGYTF
TRBJ2-3 once TRBD1 TRBV30 TGTGCCTGGGGAGACAGGGGAACAGATACGCAGTATTTT CAWGDRGTDTQYF
TRBJ1-6 once . TRBV10-3 TGTGCCATCAGTCTAACAGGGTCCCAGACCTATAATTCACCCCTCCACTTT CAISLTGSQTYNSPLHF
TRBJ2-4 few . TRBV5-6 TGTGCCAGCAGCTTCCGGATTTCTAGGGGAAACATTCAGTACTTC CASSFRISRGNIQYF
TRBJ2-7 few TRBD2 TRBV7-9 TGTGCCAGCAGCTCCTCGGGGGACTACAAGATCCGTGACTACGAGCAGTACTTC CASSSSGDYKIRDYEQYF
TRBJ2-7 . TRBD1 TRBV5-8 TGTGCCAGCAGCTTCTCAGGGGGCCCCTACGAGCAGTACTTC CASSFSGGPYEQYF
TRBJ1-1 . . TRBV5-6 TGTGCCAGCAGCTTGGAACAGTCTGAAGCTTTCTTT CASSLEQSEAFF
TRBJ1-1 . . TRBV14 TGTGCCAGCAGCCCATGGGCCATGGGCACTGAAGCTTTCTTT CASSPWAMGTEAFF
TRBJ2-5 . . TRBV6-1 TGTGCCAGCAAGGGGAATCAAGAGACCCAGTACTTC CASKGNQETQYF
TRBJ2-3 . TRBD1 TRBV27 TGTGCCAGCAGACCCATGGACAGGGGGCGTACAGATACGCAGTATTTT CASRPMDRGRTDTQYF
TRBJ1-5 . . TRBV6-6 TGTGCCAGCAGTTACCTGGGGGGGCTAGGACAGCCCCAGCATTTT CASSYLGGLGQPQHF
TRBJ1-1 . TRBD1 TRBV18 TGTGCCAGCCCGAAATCAACAGGGGACACTGAAGCTTTCTTT CASPKSTGDTEAFF
TRBJ1-2 few . TRBV30 TGTGCCTGGAGCCCCGTCTCTAACTATGGCTACACCTTC CAWSPVSNYGYTF
TRBJ2-2 . TRBD2 TRBV18 TGTGCCACCCCCGGGCTAGCGGGGGGGCCGAACACCGGGGAGCTGTTTTTT CATPGLAGGPNTGELFF
TRBJ2-1 . TRBD2 TRBV13 TGTGCCAGCAGCTTAAAAGCGGGAGTCTACAATGAGCAGTTCTTC CASSLKAGVYNEQFF
TRBJ2-7 . TRBD2 TRBV9 TGTGCCAGCAGCCCCCGGACTAGCGGACCCTACGAGCAGTACTTC CASSPRTSGPYEQYF
TRBJ2-2 few . TRBV9 TGTGCCAGCAGCGAACAGGGTGCCGGGGAGCTGTTTTTT CASSEQGAGELFF
TRBJ2-3 . TRBD2 TRBV19 TGTGCCAGTACCCCCGGGACTAGCGCCCGAATTACAGATACGCAGTATTTT CASTPGTSARITDTQYF
TRBJ1-2 few . TRBV5-4 TGTGCCAGCAGCTTGGCCGACTACAGTGGTGGCTACACCTTC CASSLADYSGGYTF
TRBJ2-5 few TRBD2 TRBV4-3 TGCGCCAGCAGCCAAGGAGCCAGCGGGGGCCAAGAGACCCAGTACTTC CASSQGASGGQETQYF